A selection of T cell receptor beta chains follows, all from one sample in a study of cytomegalovirus exposure and HLA in healthy donors. Sequencing was performed with immunoSEQ multiplex PCR; in TCRdb, only in-frame clones are kept and a portion is missing. The sample yields about 210,000 clones, roughly 78% seen once. What was sequenced was PBMCs. The receptors derive from a boy aged 10-17 years in good health and CMV-seronegative. The CDR3 runs from the conserved cysteine through the conserved F or W. The D gene is left open where the match is weak. Not all rows give a size; the values are once, few, many and, for expanded clones, a class.

d_call j_call v_call clone_size cdr3_length cdr3_aa cdr3_nt
NA TRBJ2-7 TRBV13 NA 17 CASSLSLGGPADYEQYF TGTGCCAGCAGCTTGAGTTTGGGCGGGCCAGCGGACTACGAGCAGTACTTC
NA TRBJ2-3 TRBV2 NA 14 CASGTTQGTDTQYF TGTGCCAGTGGGACTACACAGGGAACAGATACGCAGTATTTT
TRBD1 TRBJ2-1 TRBV6-6 NA 15 CASSFRDRVKNEQFF TGTGCCAGCAGTTTCCGGGACAGGGTTAAGAATGAGCAGTTCTTC
NA TRBJ1-6 TRBV15 NA 15 CATSRDLKGNSPLHF TGTGCCACCAGCAGAGATCTGAAGGGGAACTCACCCCTCCACTTT
NA TRBJ1-5 TRBV27 NA 16 CASSPYRAGLNQPQHF TGTGCCAGCAGTCCCTATCGGGCAGGGCTTAATCAGCCCCAGCATTTT
TRBD2 TRBJ2-1 TRBV29-1 NA 17 CSVDIGGGLAGYNEQFF TGCAGCGTGGATATCGGGGGGGGACTAGCGGGATACAATGAGCAGTTCTTC
TRBD1 TRBJ2-7 TRBV7-2 NA 16 CASSSTVWDSPEEQYF TGTGCCAGCAGCTCCACCGTATGGGACAGCCCCGAGGAGCAGTACTTC
TRBD1 TRBJ1-5 TRBV11-2 NA 15 CASSLGTGGNQPQHF TGTGCCAGCAGCTTAGGGACAGGGGGCAATCAGCCCCAGCATTTT
NA TRBJ1-2 TRBV5-1 once 12 CASSYDSGGYTF TGCGCCAGCAGCTATGACAGTGGCGGCTACACCTTC
TRBD2 TRBJ2-3 TRBV5-1 once 17 CASSTRGSGGAADTQYF TGCGCCAGCAGCACCCGTGGAAGCGGGGGGGCAGCAGATACGCAGTATTTT
NA TRBJ2-7 TRBV11-3 NA 15 CASSLVGSPPYEQYF TGTGCCAGCAGCTTAGTGGGGAGCCCCCCCTACGAGCAGTACTTC
NA TRBJ1-2 TRBV19 NA 15 CASSRRPLNNYGYTF TGTGCCAGTAGTCGCAGGCCGTTAAATAACTATGGCTACACCTTC
NA TRBJ1-2 TRBV29-1 NA 12 CSVEDRTSGYTF TGCAGCGTTGAAGACAGGACATCGGGCTACACCTTC
TRBD2 TRBJ2-1 TRBV6-6 few 15 CASSPMGLAGNEQFF TGTGCCAGCAGTCCTATGGGACTAGCGGGCAATGAGCAGTTCTTC
TRBD1 TRBJ2-7 TRBV6-6 once 16 CASSSPPRDRASEQYF TGTGCCAGCAGTTCCCCTCCCCGGGACAGGGCGAGCGAGCAGTACTTC
TRBD2 TRBJ2-3 TRBV29-1 NA 17 CSVEDGRGPRDPDTQYF TGCAGCGTTGAAGATGGGAGGGGACCTCGAGACCCAGATACGCAGTATTTT
NA TRBJ1-5 TRBV30 NA 13 CAWSVRGYQPQHF TGTGCCTGGAGTGTACGAGGTTATCAGCCCCAGCATTTT